This is a list of T cell receptor beta chains from one sample in a study of pediatric ulcerative colitis. Only in-frame clones appear in the TCRdb table, and some are missing; sequencing was by immunoSEQ multiplex PCR. Among 20,000 to 25,000 clones listed, over 60% were seen once. Material: gut tissue. The origin of the receptors is a boy aged 5 to 17 with severe ulcerative colitis. CDR3s include the opening cysteine and the closing phenylalanine or tryptophan. The order of the fields is J gene, D gene, clone size, V gene, CDR3 protein, CDR3 DNA. A D gene is named only where the DNA matches it firmly. The size field is filled for only some rows; it gives once, few, many or a size class.

J: TRBJ1-2; D: .; size: few; V: TRBV18; CDR3: CASSPTLGGYTF; DNA: TGTGCCAGCTCACCAACGTTGGGTGGCTACACCTTC
J: TRBJ2-1; D: .; size: once; V: TRBV7-9; CDR3: CATLQRGVDGGNEQFF; DNA: TGTGCCACCCTCCAGCGAGGGGTCGACGGAGGGAATGAGCAGTTCTTC
J: TRBJ1-1; D: .; size: once; V: TRBV5-1; CDR3: CASSSYGESNTEAFF; DNA: TGCGCCAGCAGCTCGTATGGGGAGTCGAACACTGAAGCTTTCTTT
J: TRBJ2-7; D: .; size: few; V: TRBV7-9; CDR3: CASSLSMGYEQYF; DNA: TGTGCCAGCAGCTTGTCGATGGGCTACGAGCAGTACTTC
J: TRBJ1-1; D: .; size: medium-sized; V: TRBV7-8; CDR3: CASSLAGVSGIEAFF; DNA: TGTGCCAGCAGCTTAGCAGGGGTATCGGGCATTGAAGCTTTCTTT
J: TRBJ1-4; D: .; size: .; V: TRBV4-1; CDR3: CASSRLQGVNEKLFF; DNA: TGCGCCAGCAGCCGGCTACAGGGCGTGAATGAAAAACTGTTTTTT
J: TRBJ2-1; D: .; size: .; V: TRBV7-8; CDR3: CASSARDNEQFF; DNA: TGTGCCAGCAGCGCCCGGGATAATGAGCAGTTCTTC
J: TRBJ1-1; D: .; size: .; V: TRBV5-1; CDR3: CASSLENLQYTEAFF; DNA: TGCGCCAGCAGCTTGGAAAACCTGCAATACACTGAAGCTTTCTTT
J: TRBJ2-3; D: TRBD2; size: once; V: TRBV9; CDR3: CASSVDPAGGHFDTQYF; DNA: TGTGCCAGCAGCGTAGATCCAGCGGGGGGGCATTTTGATACGCAGTATTTT
J: TRBJ2-7; D: .; size: once; V: TRBV18; CDR3: CASSLQRVGEQYF; DNA: TGTGCCAGCTCACTGCAAAGGGTTGGAGAGCAGTACTTC
J: TRBJ2-7; D: .; size: .; V: TRBV27; CDR3: CASSLEAGSFGQYF; DNA: TGTGCCAGCAGTTTAGAGGCCGGTAGCTTCGGGCAGTACTTC
J: TRBJ2-5; D: TRBD2; size: .; V: TRBV7-3; CDR3: CASSPGGAGKETQYF; DNA: TGTGCCAGCAGCCCCGGGGGGGCGGGGAAAGAGACCCAGTACTTC
J: TRBJ2-1; D: .; size: .; V: TRBV27; CDR3: CASSLFGYQVGEQFF; DNA: TGTGCCAGCAGTTTGTTCGGGTATCAGGTGGGTGAGCAGTTCTTC
J: TRBJ1-2; D: .; size: medium-sized; V: TRBV5-4; CDR3: CASRYRVGDYGYTF; DNA: TGTGCCAGCAGGTACAGGGTAGGAGACTATGGCTACACCTTC
J: TRBJ2-5; D: .; size: .; V: TRBV5-4; CDR3: CASSLDLGFQETQYF; DNA: TGTGCCAGCAGCTTGGATCTGGGATTCCAAGAGACCCAGTACTTC
J: TRBJ1-2; D: TRBD1; size: .; V: TRBV2; CDR3: CAKRQGSEYGYTF; DNA: TGTGCCAAAAGACAGGGATCGGAATATGGCTACACCTTC
J: TRBJ1-1; D: .; size: few; V: TRBV9; CDR3: CASNPGPGMNTEAFF; DNA: TGTGCCAGCAACCCAGGTCCAGGGATGAACACTGAAGCTTTCTTT
J: TRBJ1-2; D: .; size: .; V: TRBV14; CDR3: CASSQWKGANYGYTF; DNA: TGTGCCAGCAGCCAATGGAAAGGGGCTAACTATGGCTACACCTTC
J: TRBJ2-7; D: TRBD1; size: .; V: TRBV14; CDR3: CASSRRTGYEQYF; DNA: TGTGCCAGCAGCCGACGGACAGGCTACGAGCAGTACTTC
J: TRBJ1-5; D: .; size: .; V: TRBV2; CDR3: CASKIEANQPQHF; DNA: TGTGCCAGCAAGATAGAGGCAAATCAGCCCCAGCATTTT
J: TRBJ1-1; D: TRBD1; size: .; V: TRBV6-6; CDR3: CASRPDRGEAFF; DNA: TGTGCCAGCAGGCCCGACAGGGGAGAAGCTTTCTTT
J: TRBJ1-1; D: .; size: .; V: TRBV13; CDR3: CASSPWTDHPEAFF; DNA: TGTGCCAGCAGCCCGTGGACAGATCATCCTGAAGCTTTCTTT
J: TRBJ2-7; D: .; size: .; V: TRBV7-9; CDR3: CASSLGLRNYEQYF; DNA: TGTGCCAGCAGCTTGGGTCTTAGGAACTACGAGCAGTACTTC
J: TRBJ1-2; D: .; size: .; V: TRBV28; CDR3: CASSFRGAWYGYTF; DNA: TGTGCCAGCAGTTTCCGGGGGGCTTGGTATGGCTACACCTTC
J: TRBJ1-3; D: .; size: .; V: TRBV4-3; CDR3: CASSQEGFGNTIYF; DNA: TGCGCCAGCAGCCAAGAAGGGTTCGGAAACACCATATATTTT
J: TRBJ2-5; D: TRBD1; size: .; V: TRBV29-1; CDR3: CSVENLGWRTGAQYF; DNA: TGCAGCGTTGAAAACCTGGGCTGGCGGACAGGGGCCCAGTACTTC
J: TRBJ2-2; D: .; size: few; V: TRBV29-1; CDR3: CSANRATGELFF; DNA: TGCAGCGCTAACAGGGCCACCGGGGAGCTGTTTTTT
J: TRBJ1-1; D: .; size: .; V: TRBV5-1; CDR3: CAASEGAEAFF; DNA: TGCGCCGCCTCAGAGGGTGCTGAAGCTTTCTTT
J: TRBJ2-3; D: TRBD1; size: .; V: TRBV19; CDR3: CASSIQGARTDTQYF; DNA: TGTGCCAGTAGTATCCAGGGGGCGCGCACAGATACGCAGTATTTT
J: TRBJ2-7; D: TRBD1; size: .; V: TRBV5-4; CDR3: CASSSRDRGPHEQYF; DNA: TGTGCCAGCAGCTCCCGGGACAGGGGGCCCCACGAGCAGTACTTC
J: TRBJ1-2; D: .; size: .; V: TRBV18; CDR3: CASSQEVYGYTF; DNA: TGTGCCAGCTCACAGGAAGTGTATGGCTACACCTTC
J: TRBJ2-4; D: .; size: .; V: TRBV19; CDR3: CASSPRVFGTTKNIQYF; DNA: TGTGCCAGTAGTCCCCGTGTGTTCGGGACAACTAAAAACATTCAGTACTTC
J: TRBJ1-6; D: .; size: few; V: TRBV7-3; CDR3: CASSDRTPGSPLHF; DNA: TGTGCCAGCAGCGACCGCACACCGGGATCACCCCTCCACTTT
J: TRBJ1-1; D: .; size: .; V: TRBV6-1; CDR3: CATEKGDTEAFF; DNA: TGTGCCACCGAAAAAGGGGATACTGAAGCTTTCTTT
J: TRBJ2-1; D: .; size: .; V: TRBV30; CDR3: CAWNTDSSSYNEQFF; DNA: TGTGCCTGGAATACGGACAGCAGCTCCTACAATGAGCAGTTCTTC
J: TRBJ2-4; D: TRBD1; size: once; V: TRBV30; CDR3: CAWSALTGSNIQYF; DNA: TGTGCCTGGAGTGCCCTGACAGGGTCGAACATTCAGTACTTC
J: TRBJ1-1; D: TRBD1; size: .; V: TRBV4-3; CDR3: CASSQGQGSNTEAFF; DNA: TGCGCCAGCAGCCAAGGACAGGGCTCGAACACTGAAGCTTTCTTT
J: TRBJ2-7; D: .; size: .; V: TRBV19; CDR3: CASSSSSYEQYF; DNA: TGTGCCAGTTCGTCCAGCTCCTACGAGCAGTACTTC
J: TRBJ2-5; D: .; size: .; V: TRBV10-3; CDR3: CAISGQGQETQYF; DNA: TGTGCCATCAGTGGCCAGGGACAAGAGACCCAGTACTTC
J: TRBJ2-2; D: .; size: few; V: TRBV10-1; CDR3: CASSTGELFF; DNA: TGCGCCAGCAGCACCGGGGAGCTGTTTTTT
J: TRBJ2-2; D: .; size: .; V: TRBV11-2; CDR3: CASSLDQTVGGELFF; DNA: TGTGCCAGCAGCTTAGATCAGACCGTTGGCGGGGAGCTGTTTTTT
J: TRBJ2-1; D: .; size: .; V: TRBV9; CDR3: CASSEQASTYNEQFF; DNA: TGTGCCAGCAGCGAACAGGCTTCAACCTACAATGAGCAGTTCTTC
J: TRBJ2-2; D: .; size: .; V: TRBV30; CDR3: CAWSGPNTGELFF; DNA: TGTGCCTGGAGTGGTCCGAACACCGGGGAGCTGTTTTTT
J: TRBJ1-2; D: TRBD1; size: .; V: TRBV6-5; CDR3: CASKDRAYGYTF; DNA: TGTGCCAGCAAGGACAGGGCATATGGCTACACCTTC
J: TRBJ2-1; D: TRBD2; size: medium-sized; V: TRBV6-1; CDR3: CASSEYIAGGLHEQFF; DNA: TGTGCCAGCAGTGAGTACATAGCGGGGGGGCTCCATGAGCAGTTCTTC
J: TRBJ1-1; D: TRBD1; size: .; V: TRBV5-1; CDR3: CASSTGQGKNTEAFF; DNA: TGCGCCAGCAGCACGGGACAGGGGAAGAACACTGAAGCTTTCTTT
J: TRBJ1-2; D: .; size: .; V: TRBV4-1; CDR3: CASSQDPSQGSNYGYTF; DNA: TGCGCCAGCAGCCAAGATCCGTCACAGGGATCTAACTATGGCTACACCTTC
J: TRBJ1-3; D: .; size: .; V: TRBV9; CDR3: CASSPDVTPGGNTIYF; DNA: TGTGCCAGCAGCCCAGACGTTACCCCTGGTGGAAACACCATATATTTT